A selection of T cell receptor beta chains follows, all from one sample in a study of monozygotic twins with inflammatory bowel disease. One entry per CDR3 protein, without DNA, is what TCRdb gives after re-calling the 5' RACE reads. Its table lists more than 350,000 distinct CDR3 sequences. The specimen was blood. The receptors shown here come from a human donor with ulcerative colitis or Crohn's disease, or a healthy co-twin of an affected twin (not recorded which). CDR3s include the opening cysteine and the closing phenylalanine or tryptophan.

v_call: TRBV12-3/TRBV12-4; j_call: TRBJ1-1; cdr3_aa: CASSHTRGHGNTEAFF
v_call: TRBV11-2; j_call: TRBJ2-2; cdr3_aa: CASSAYGNTGELFF
v_call: TRBV4-3; j_call: TRBJ2-1; cdr3_aa: CASSQDQGVGQFF
v_call: TRBV5-6; j_call: TRBJ2-3; cdr3_aa: CASSLLRGTDTQYF
v_call: TRBV7-9; j_call: TRBJ2-1; cdr3_aa: CASSPAGASYNEQFF
v_call: TRBV6-2/TRBV6-3; j_call: TRBJ2-3; cdr3_aa: CASTRPNTDTQYF
v_call: TRBV7-8; j_call: TRBJ2-7; cdr3_aa: CASSLANQREYEQYF
v_call: TRBV10-3; j_call: TRBJ2-7; cdr3_aa: CAISDSAKPYEQYF
v_call: TRBV20-1; j_call: TRBJ1-6; cdr3_aa: CSARDRGVSPLHF
v_call: TRBV5-1; j_call: TRBJ2-7; cdr3_aa: CASSSSGSSYEQYF
v_call: TRBV5-1; j_call: TRBJ2-1; cdr3_aa: CASSLGTGRSNEQFF
v_call: TRBV30; j_call: TRBJ2-6; cdr3_aa: CAWRRSGANVLTF
v_call: TRBV7-9; j_call: TRBJ2-2; cdr3_aa: CASSHRDSFNTGELFF
v_call: TRBV7-3; j_call: TRBJ2-1; cdr3_aa: CASSSGLADNEQFF
v_call: TRBV12-3/TRBV12-4; j_call: TRBJ2-1; cdr3_aa: CASSLGSREQFF
v_call: TRBV28; j_call: TRBJ2-2; cdr3_aa: CASSPPGGQGNTGELFF
v_call: TRBV28; j_call: TRBJ1-5; cdr3_aa: CASNSQGYQPQHF
v_call: TRBV7-2; j_call: TRBJ1-4; cdr3_aa: CASSRDRVAANEKLFF
v_call: TRBV6-1; j_call: TRBJ2-1; cdr3_aa: CASSLAGQGINEQFF
v_call: TRBV4-3; j_call: TRBJ1-6; cdr3_aa: CASSQGRQGSSYNSPLHF
v_call: TRBV5-1; j_call: TRBJ1-3; cdr3_aa: CASSSSGTSGNTIYF
v_call: TRBV5-6; j_call: TRBJ2-3; cdr3_aa: CASSPRIAVRADTQYF
v_call: TRBV2; j_call: TRBJ2-5; cdr3_aa: CASSVVEETQYF
v_call: TRBV6-5; j_call: TRBJ2-7; cdr3_aa: CASGYSGYEQYF
v_call: TRBV7-2; j_call: TRBJ2-7; cdr3_aa: CASTSKGGPYEQYF
v_call: TRBV7-8; j_call: TRBJ2-7; cdr3_aa: CASSLHGVDEQYF
v_call: TRBV20-1; j_call: TRBJ1-6; cdr3_aa: CSAKGAVYNSPLHF
v_call: TRBV20-1; j_call: TRBJ1-1; cdr3_aa: CSAREEDEAFF
v_call: TRBV5-4; j_call: TRBJ2-7; cdr3_aa: CASSLDMGVYEQYF
v_call: TRBV2; j_call: TRBJ1-5; cdr3_aa: CASSESGVQPQHF
v_call: TRBV5-1; j_call: TRBJ1-4; cdr3_aa: CASSGGSDPVTNEKLFF
v_call: TRBV5-6; j_call: TRBJ2-1; cdr3_aa: CASRFGIYNEQFF
v_call: TRBV5-1; j_call: TRBJ1-2; cdr3_aa: CASSGGAKNYGYTF
v_call: TRBV28; j_call: TRBJ2-1; cdr3_aa: CASSLSSGGRNEQFF
v_call: TRBV28; j_call: TRBJ2-1; cdr3_aa: CASSYALAGRNEQFF
v_call: TRBV5-1; j_call: TRBJ2-3; cdr3_aa: CASSLIQGPTDTQYF
v_call: TRBV20-1; j_call: TRBJ2-5; cdr3_aa: CSAGDREETQYF
v_call: TRBV4-2; j_call: TRBJ2-3; cdr3_aa: CASSQLAGSPGTDTQYF
v_call: TRBV12-3/TRBV12-4; j_call: TRBJ2-6; cdr3_aa: CASSSTPPGANVLTF
v_call: TRBV7-2; j_call: TRBJ2-3; cdr3_aa: CASSLSGGFDTQYF
v_call: TRBV9; j_call: TRBJ2-1; cdr3_aa: CASSPVRDRVFF
v_call: TRBV28; j_call: TRBJ2-5; cdr3_aa: CASGGQVWETQYF
v_call: TRBV10-3; j_call: TRBJ2-2; cdr3_aa: CAIRNTGELFF
v_call: TRBV5-6; j_call: TRBJ2-2; cdr3_aa: CASSLGPISNTGELFF
v_call: TRBV29-1; j_call: TRBJ2-2; cdr3_aa: CSVEEGANTGELFF
v_call: TRBV6-1; j_call: TRBJ2-1; cdr3_aa: CASRIKDNRGSREFF